The source of this T cell receptor beta chain is a study of blood T cell repertoires in COVID-19. Study information: COVID-19 samples, acute and convalescent, were from the United States, Italy and Spain. T cells, B-cell-depleted T cells, or PBMCs provided the cDNA or gDNA that served as material.

Between the trimmed V and J ends, which lost 5 bases and 9 bases, there was a span of 9 bases. Germline CDR1 and CDR2: LNHDA and SQIVND (reference sequence). This CDR3 is 11 amino acids long. Original handling: From reference gene primer amplification, estimates of nucleated cell counts were derived. The assay was immunoSEQ multiplex PCR, and TCRdb's table has in-frame clones only and misses some. V and J calls and clone size are given by that table; D and trimming were obtained from the DNA. The sample consists of 100,000 or so clones, more than 70% of them appearing once. Sequenced sample: peripheral blood. The chain couples TRBV19 to TRBJ2-3; a possible D gene is TRBD2 (7 bases). This sequence originates from a woman aged 80 or over with acute or convalescent COVID-19. The CDR3 bases are TGTGCCAGTAGTGCGGGGGCCACGCAGTATTTT. Amino acid sequence: CASSAGATQYF.